This paragraph reports one TCR beta chain. This clonotype has just a few counts. Its recognized antigen is unknown. No base quality values were provided; no much bigger clone lies one nucleotide off. The sample's treatment or condition, from its label and the paper: live attenuated yellow fever vaccine strain. At each blood-draw timepoint, two biological replicates of bulk PBMCs were obtained. A standard Ficoll-Paque protocol was used to isolate PBMCs from peripheral blood. TriZol was used to extract RNA from bulk PBMCs, CD4 and CD8 fractions, and dextramer-positive and dextramer-negative fractions. This sample was included in a study of T cells after yellow fever vaccination (dated by TCRdb to the late 2010s). For the wider study: The SMART-Seq v4 Ultra Low Input RNA kit was used to prepare libraries from fractions with low cell numbers. Blood was collected at multiple timepoints before and after primary and secondary immunization, and bulk PBMC replicates and cell subsets were isolated. To follow T-cell clones before and after primary and booster YFV17D yellow fever vaccination, bulk TCR alpha and beta repertoires were sequenced over time. Two healthy male donors, one aged 18 to 30 and one aged 30 to 39 years, were included in the cohort.

What the work shows at the level of the full study, not this receptor alone: Because the study included only a couple of donors, the extent to which the findings can be generalized is limited. A small fraction of clonotypes showed up in both the CD4 and CD8 compartments, probably as a result of convergent recombination. The secondary T-cell response was weaker than the primary response but faster, peaking on day 5 instead of day 15. Computational filtering was needed because FACS-sorted repertoires could contain abundant contaminating clonotypes from the bulk population. After the booster, most of the clones that had expanded following primary vaccination were detected again (roughly 97% of CD4 and roughly nine tenths of CD8), which suggests that memory was broadly maintained.

Synthesis of TCR cDNA relied on 5'RACE template switching, a step that introduced a universal primer site along with unique molecular identifiers. cDNA synthesis was primed from both the TCR alpha and TCR beta constant segments. Library amplification used two PCR steps, and the second PCR step added sample barcodes and sequencing adapters. Libraries were sequenced on Illumina HiSeq 2500 (2x100 bp) or NovaSeq (2x150 bp). Turning to the authors' computational methods: Reads were demultiplexed and collapsed into UMI consensus sequences with MIGEC, and V(D)J alignment was performed with MiXCR. Vaccine-responding clonotypes were defined with edgeR using replicate PBMC samples, requiring FDR below 0.01 and a log2 fold change above 5 up to day 15. Bulk clonotypes were assigned CD4 or CD8 identity according to which sequenced CD4 or CD8 repertoire held them at higher abundance. The raw public reads went through TCRdb reprocessing: fastp at Q25, MiXCR clone calling, in-frame beta chains kept. Each CDR3 protein appears once, grouped with its most common genes and DNA. TCRdb's processing, not the authors' own work, is the source of the V and J calls. For this sample the table gives 450,000 to 650,000 distinct CDR3 sequences, of which roughly 14% were detected only once. The ten largest make up about 14% of the sample.

The source was PBMCs, collected on the day of the yellow fever booster vaccination. The TCR was taken from a man younger than 45 who received the YFV17D yellow fever vaccine.

This receptor carries the CDR3 CAIASGNANTGELFF. The DNA sequence is TGTGCCATAGCTAGCGGAAATGCGAACACCGGGGAGCTGTTTTTT. The chain is made from TRBV10-3 and TRBJ2-2, and 7 bases in between align with TRBD2. CDR1 and CDR2, looked up from the germline V gene, are ENHRY and SYGVKD. Trimming removed 9 bases from V and 0 bases from J; the gene matches leave 7 bases unexplained. The CDR3 runs 15 amino acids, cysteine and phenylalanine included. Only CDR3 DNA remains: 45 bases, in frame from the first base.